This paragraph covers one T cell receptor (beta chain) sequence. Authors' processing steps: Quantification of nucleated cells was approximated via reference gene primer amplification. Using immunoSEQ multiplex PCR, the repertoire was profiled, and TCRdb retains in-frame clones only, with some absent. From that table come the V and J calls and clone size; the DNA was used to work out D and trimming. Here the sample spans under 300,000 clones, more than 65% being singletons. This specimen belongs to a study of blood T cell repertoires in COVID-19. Across the study: The samples span acute and convalescent COVID-19 from the United States, Italy and Spain. From T cells, B-cell-depleted T cells, or PBMCs came the material, which was cDNA or gDNA.

The V end was cut by 5 bases, the J end by 10 bases, with 18 bases between. CDR1 is SNHLY and CDR2 is FYNNEI in the germline V gene. The CDR3 length is 14 residues. Sequencing was carried out using peripheral blood. V is TRBV2 and J is TRBJ1-3; no firm D call. This clonotype originated in a woman between 40 and 50 years old with active or convalescent COVID-19. The CDR3 DNA follows: TGTGCCAGCAGTTACAGAGCCCCGCAGAGTACCATATATTTT. Translating gives CASSYRAPQSTIYF.